These T cell receptor beta chains were read from a single sample in a study of blood T cells in healthy people across ages. TCRdb re-analysed the 5' RACE reads in MiXCR, keeping a single row per CDR3 protein. Among some 370,000 distinct CDR3 sequences, 52% were seen once, and the ten largest hold around 50%. Source material: blood. Every receptor here comes from a man between 60 and 70 years old in good health. Each CDR3 is given with its conserved first and last residue. The D gene is left open where the match is weak. Not every row has a clone size; where given, it reads once, few, many or a size class.

v_call: TRBV11-2; j_call: TRBJ2-5; clone_size: NA; d_call: NA; cdr3_nt: TGTGCCAGCAGCCCTTGGACAGCCTACCAAGAGATCCAGTACTTC; cdr3_aa: CASSPWTAYQEIQYF
v_call: TRBV7-2; j_call: TRBJ2-3; clone_size: NA; d_call: NA; cdr3_nt: TGTGCCAGCAGCTTAGTATCCAGGTCTGCTGGTACGCAGTATTTT; cdr3_aa: CASSLVSRSAGTQYF
v_call: TRBV5-1; j_call: TRBJ2-3; clone_size: NA; d_call: TRBD2; cdr3_nt: TGCGCCAGCAGCGCTAGCGGGGGCCCGGATACGCAGTATTTT; cdr3_aa: CASSASGGPDTQYF
v_call: TRBV12-3/TRBV12-4; j_call: TRBJ2-1; clone_size: NA; d_call: NA; cdr3_nt: TGTGCCAGCAGTCCCACCCTACGGTCTAGACATAGCCAGTTCTTC; cdr3_aa: CASSPTLRSRHSQFF
v_call: TRBV7-9; j_call: TRBJ1-5; clone_size: NA; d_call: NA; cdr3_nt: TGTGCCAGCAGCTTCGGGGGGGGTGGTCAGCCCCAGCATTTT; cdr3_aa: CASSFGGGGQPQHF
v_call: TRBV10-3; j_call: TRBJ1-1; clone_size: many; d_call: NA; cdr3_nt: TGTGCCATCAGTGACGTGGGGTCGGGGGTGGATACTGAAGCTTTCTTT; cdr3_aa: CAISDVGSGVDTEAFF
v_call: TRBV7-2; j_call: TRBJ1-4; clone_size: NA; d_call: NA; cdr3_nt: TGTGCCAGCAGCTTTGCGGGGCCTCAAGCAGGGGAAAAACTGTTTTTT; cdr3_aa: CASSFAGPQAGEKLFF
v_call: TRBV7-2; j_call: TRBJ2-7; clone_size: NA; d_call: TRBD2; cdr3_nt: TGTGCCAGCAGCCCTGGGGCGTCAGCGGGAGGATACGAGCAGTACTTC; cdr3_aa: CASSPGASAGGYEQYF
v_call: TRBV20-1; j_call: TRBJ2-7; clone_size: NA; d_call: NA; cdr3_nt: TGCAGTGCTAAGGGTGCGGGCTACGAGCAGTACTTC; cdr3_aa: CSAKGAGYEQYF
v_call: TRBV7-2; j_call: TRBJ2-3; clone_size: NA; d_call: NA; cdr3_nt: TGTGCCAGCAGCTTACCAGCCTTGGGTACGCAGTATTTT; cdr3_aa: CASSLPALGTQYF
v_call: TRBV29-1; j_call: TRBJ2-7; clone_size: few; d_call: NA; cdr3_nt: TGCAGCGTGATTAAGGATCCCGAGCAGTACTTC; cdr3_aa: CSVIKDPEQYF
v_call: TRBV20-1; j_call: TRBJ2-6; clone_size: once; d_call: TRBD2; cdr3_nt: TGCAGTGCTCAGAGGGAGGGAACTGGGGCCAACGTCCTGACTTTC; cdr3_aa: CSAQREGTGANVLTF
v_call: TRBV20-1; j_call: TRBJ2-1; clone_size: once; d_call: NA; cdr3_nt: TGCAGTGCAAAGGACACCGGGTCCTACAATGAGCAGTTCTTC; cdr3_aa: CSAKDTGSYNEQFF
v_call: TRBV7-2; j_call: TRBJ1-4; clone_size: NA; d_call: NA; cdr3_nt: TGTGCCAGCAGCCCCCGGCCAGCAACTAATGAAAAACTGTTTTTT; cdr3_aa: CASSPRPATNEKLFF
v_call: TRBV5-4; j_call: TRBJ1-2; clone_size: NA; d_call: NA; cdr3_nt: TGTGCCAGCAGCCAATATACAGGGATGGGCGGCTACACCTTC; cdr3_aa: CASSQYTGMGGYTF
v_call: TRBV2; j_call: TRBJ1-2; clone_size: few; d_call: NA; cdr3_nt: TGTGCCAGCATCCGCCGAGGGTTTTCCGACTATGGCTACACCTTC; cdr3_aa: CASIRRGFSDYGYTF
v_call: TRBV5-1; j_call: TRBJ1-2; clone_size: NA; d_call: TRBD1; cdr3_nt: TGCGCCAGCAGGGGGACAGGAGGAGGGTCTAATGGCTACACCTTC; cdr3_aa: CASRGTGGGSNGYTF
v_call: TRBV29-1; j_call: TRBJ2-5; clone_size: NA; d_call: NA; cdr3_nt: TGCAGCACCCCGGGTGTAGAGGGCCAGTACTTC; cdr3_aa: CSTPGVEGQYF
v_call: TRBV29-1; j_call: TRBJ2-5; clone_size: NA; d_call: NA; cdr3_nt: TGCAGCGTTGCGGCCTCGCAAGAGACCCAGTACTTC; cdr3_aa: CSVAASQETQYF
v_call: TRBV6-2/TRBV6-3; j_call: TRBJ2-1; clone_size: few; d_call: NA; cdr3_nt: TGTGCCAGCAGCCCTCTCGGGGGCAATGAGCAGTTCTTC; cdr3_aa: CASSPLGGNEQFF
v_call: TRBV28; j_call: TRBJ2-5; clone_size: NA; d_call: NA; cdr3_nt: TGTGCCAGCATAGCCGGGGCTGCCCAAGAGACCCAGTACTTC; cdr3_aa: CASIAGAAQETQYF
v_call: TRBV3-1; j_call: TRBJ1-4; clone_size: NA; d_call: TRBD1; cdr3_nt: TGTGCCAGCAGCCAAATGACAGGGGCTAATGAAAAACTGTTTTTT; cdr3_aa: CASSQMTGANEKLFF
v_call: TRBV7-2; j_call: TRBJ2-1; clone_size: once; d_call: TRBD1; cdr3_nt: TGTGCCAGCAGCTTAACAAGGACAGGGGGTCCCTTGGAGTTCTTC; cdr3_aa: CASSLTRTGGPLEFF
v_call: TRBV7-6; j_call: TRBJ2-7; clone_size: few; d_call: NA; cdr3_nt: TGTGCCAGCAGCTTAGTTGTGGGGGATCCTAGCGAGCAGTACTTC; cdr3_aa: CASSLVVGDPSEQYF
v_call: TRBV12-3/TRBV12-4; j_call: TRBJ2-3; clone_size: NA; d_call: TRBD2; cdr3_nt: TGTGCCAGCACCTCCCAACTAGCGGCTACAGATACGCAGTATTTT; cdr3_aa: CASTSQLAATDTQYF
v_call: TRBV13; j_call: TRBJ2-3; clone_size: NA; d_call: NA; cdr3_nt: TGTGCCAGCAGCTTAGGCCCCCCAGGCAGGGGCTACCTGACAGACACGCAGTATTTT; cdr3_aa: CASSLGPPGRGYLTDTQYF
v_call: TRBV6-5; j_call: TRBJ2-1; clone_size: NA; d_call: TRBD1; cdr3_nt: TGTGCCAGCAGTCAAGGACAGGGTAGACACAATGAGCAGTTCTTC; cdr3_aa: CASSQGQGRHNEQFF
v_call: TRBV29-1; j_call: TRBJ2-6; clone_size: NA; d_call: NA; cdr3_nt: TGCAGCGTTGACACCCCTTTCGCAGGGGCCAACGTCCTGACTTTC; cdr3_aa: CSVDTPFAGANVLTF
v_call: TRBV7-2; j_call: TRBJ1-5; clone_size: NA; d_call: NA; cdr3_nt: TGTGCCAGCAGCTTATCCTCCGGGAATAGCAATCAGCCCCAGCATTTT; cdr3_aa: CASSLSSGNSNQPQHF
v_call: TRBV7-2; j_call: TRBJ2-1; clone_size: few; d_call: TRBD2; cdr3_nt: TGTGCCAGCAGCTCAGGCGGGGGGGTCGATGAGCAGTTCTTC; cdr3_aa: CASSSGGGVDEQFF
v_call: TRBV18; j_call: TRBJ2-5; clone_size: NA; d_call: TRBD1; cdr3_nt: TGTGCCAGCCGGCGGGGGACAGGGGGTGGAGAGACCCAGTACTTC; cdr3_aa: CASRRGTGGGETQYF
v_call: TRBV21-1; j_call: TRBJ2-5; clone_size: few; d_call: NA; cdr3_nt: TGTGCCAGCAGCAAAGAGGCAGGAAAAGAGACCCAGTACTTC; cdr3_aa: CASSKEAGKETQYF
v_call: TRBV7-6; j_call: TRBJ2-1; clone_size: NA; d_call: NA; cdr3_nt: TGTGCCAGCAGTCCAATCGGGACACCGACCCAGGATGAGCAGTTCTTC; cdr3_aa: CASSPIGTPTQDEQFF
v_call: TRBV3-1; j_call: TRBJ2-1; clone_size: many; d_call: NA; cdr3_nt: TGTGCCAGCAGCCTTCCTAGCTCCTACAATGAGCAGTTCTTC; cdr3_aa: CASSLPSSYNEQFF
v_call: TRBV30; j_call: TRBJ2-7; clone_size: NA; d_call: NA; cdr3_nt: TGTGCCTGGAGTGTTTGGAGGACAGCCTCCTACGAGCAGTACTTC; cdr3_aa: CAWSVWRTASYEQYF
v_call: TRBV5-6; j_call: TRBJ2-7; clone_size: few; d_call: NA; cdr3_nt: TGTGCCAGCAGCTTCCCCCCGGCCCACGAGCAGTACTTC; cdr3_aa: CASSFPPAHEQYF
v_call: TRBV6-1; j_call: TRBJ1-1; clone_size: many; d_call: NA; cdr3_nt: TGTGCCAGCAGTTCCCAGGGACCAGAAGCTTTCTTT; cdr3_aa: CASSSQGPEAFF
v_call: TRBV19; j_call: TRBJ2-7; clone_size: NA; d_call: TRBD1; cdr3_nt: TGTGCCAGTAGTCCTAGGGACAGGCTCTACGAGCAGTACTTC; cdr3_aa: CASSPRDRLYEQYF
v_call: TRBV9; j_call: TRBJ2-7; clone_size: NA; d_call: NA; cdr3_nt: TGTGCCAGCAGCCCGGACAGCTGGAGCTCCTACGAGCAGTACTTC; cdr3_aa: CASSPDSWSSYEQYF
v_call: TRBV5-1; j_call: TRBJ2-3; clone_size: few; d_call: NA; cdr3_nt: TGCGCCAGCAGCTTGCAACAGGACACAGATACGCAGTATTTT; cdr3_aa: CASSLQQDTDTQYF
v_call: TRBV6-5; j_call: TRBJ2-7; clone_size: few; d_call: NA; cdr3_nt: TGTGCCAGCAGTGCGAGCTCCTACGAGCAGTACTTC; cdr3_aa: CASSASSYEQYF
v_call: TRBV5-1; j_call: TRBJ2-5; clone_size: NA; d_call: TRBD2; cdr3_nt: TGCGCCAGCAAGCGGGAGTCCTATCAAGAGACCCAGTACTTC; cdr3_aa: CASKRESYQETQYF
v_call: TRBV29-1; j_call: TRBJ1-2; clone_size: NA; d_call: TRBD1; cdr3_nt: TGCAGCACGAGACAGGGGGTGGCTGGCTACACCTTC; cdr3_aa: CSTRQGVAGYTF
v_call: TRBV6-6; j_call: TRBJ1-2; clone_size: NA; d_call: NA; cdr3_nt: TGTGCCAGCAGTTACTCGGACGGGGGGGCAGGTGGCTACACCTTC; cdr3_aa: CASSYSDGGAGGYTF
v_call: TRBV21-1; j_call: TRBJ2-6; clone_size: NA; d_call: NA; cdr3_nt: TGTGCCAGCAGCAAATACCCGACTGGGGCCAACGTCCTGACTTTC; cdr3_aa: CASSKYPTGANVLTF
v_call: TRBV29-1; j_call: TRBJ2-7; clone_size: NA; d_call: NA; cdr3_nt: TGCAGCGTCTGGACAGGAGGCCGGGAGACCGAGCAGTACTTC; cdr3_aa: CSVWTGGRETEQYF
v_call: TRBV29-1; j_call: TRBJ2-3; clone_size: NA; d_call: NA; cdr3_nt: TGCAGCGTTGGGGGCCCAAGCACGGATACGCAGTATTTT; cdr3_aa: CSVGGPSTDTQYF